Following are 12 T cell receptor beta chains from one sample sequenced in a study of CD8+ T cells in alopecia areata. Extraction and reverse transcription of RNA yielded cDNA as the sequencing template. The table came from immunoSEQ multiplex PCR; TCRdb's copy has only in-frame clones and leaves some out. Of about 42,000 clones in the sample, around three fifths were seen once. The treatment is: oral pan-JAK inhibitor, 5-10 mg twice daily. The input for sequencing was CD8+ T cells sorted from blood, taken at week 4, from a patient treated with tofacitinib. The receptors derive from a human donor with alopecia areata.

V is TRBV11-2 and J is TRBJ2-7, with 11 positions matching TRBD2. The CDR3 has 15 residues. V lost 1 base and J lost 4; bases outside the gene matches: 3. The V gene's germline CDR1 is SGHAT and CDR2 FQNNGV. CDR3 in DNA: TGTGCCAGCAGCTTAGGGACTAGCGGGCCGTACGAGCAGTACTTC. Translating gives CASSLGTSGPYEQYF.

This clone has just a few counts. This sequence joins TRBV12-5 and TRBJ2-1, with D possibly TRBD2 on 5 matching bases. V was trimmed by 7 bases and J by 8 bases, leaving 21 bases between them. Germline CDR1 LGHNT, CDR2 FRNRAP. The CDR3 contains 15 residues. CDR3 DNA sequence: TGTGCTAGTGCTCTTCCTATTCGGGGTTCGCATGAGCAGTTCTTC. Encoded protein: CASALPIRGSHEQFF.

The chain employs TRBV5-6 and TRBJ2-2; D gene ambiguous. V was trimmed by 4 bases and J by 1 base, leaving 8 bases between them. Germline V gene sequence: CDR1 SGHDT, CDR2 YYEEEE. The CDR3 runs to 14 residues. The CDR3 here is CASSRWGNTGELFF. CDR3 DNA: TGTGCCAGCAGCCGGTGGGGGAACACCGGGGAGCTGTTTTTT.

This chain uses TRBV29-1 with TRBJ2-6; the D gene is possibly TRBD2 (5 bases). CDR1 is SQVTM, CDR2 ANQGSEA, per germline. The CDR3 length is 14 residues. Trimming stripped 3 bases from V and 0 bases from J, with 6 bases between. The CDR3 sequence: CSVDGGSGANVLTF. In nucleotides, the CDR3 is TGCAGCGTTGATGGAGGCTCTGGGGCCAACGTCCTGACTTTC. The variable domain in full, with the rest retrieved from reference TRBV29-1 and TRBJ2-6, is SAVISQKPSRDICQRGTSLTIQCQVDSQVTMMFWYRQQPGQSLTLIATANQGSEATYESGFVIDKFPISRPNLTFSTLTVSNMSPEDSSIYLCSVDGGSGANVLTFGAGSRLTVL.

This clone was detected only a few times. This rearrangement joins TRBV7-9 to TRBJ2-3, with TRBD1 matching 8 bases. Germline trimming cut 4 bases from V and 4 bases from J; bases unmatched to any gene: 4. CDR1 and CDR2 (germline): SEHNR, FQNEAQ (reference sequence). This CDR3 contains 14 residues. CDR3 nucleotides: TGTGCCAGCAGCTCAGGGGGCAACCCAGATACGCAGTATTTT. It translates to CASSSGGNPDTQYF. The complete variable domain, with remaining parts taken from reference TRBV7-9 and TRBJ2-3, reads DTGVSQNPRHKITKRGQNVTFRCDPISEHNRLYWYRQTLGQGPEFLTYFQNEAQLEKSRLLSDRFSAERPKGSFSTLEIQRTEQGDSAMYLCASSSGGNPDTQYFGPGTRLTVL.

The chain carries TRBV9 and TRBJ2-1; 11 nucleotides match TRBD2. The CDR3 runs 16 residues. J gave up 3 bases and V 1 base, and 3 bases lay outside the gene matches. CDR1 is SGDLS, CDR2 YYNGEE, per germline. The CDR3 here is CASSVRLAGYYNEQFF. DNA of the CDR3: TGTGCCAGCAGCGTACGACTAGCGGGGTACTACAATGAGCAGTTCTTC.

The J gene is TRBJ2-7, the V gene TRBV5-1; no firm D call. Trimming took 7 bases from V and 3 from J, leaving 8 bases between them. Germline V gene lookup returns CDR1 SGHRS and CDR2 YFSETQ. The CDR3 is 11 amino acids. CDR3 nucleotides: TGCGCCAGCCACGAAAACTACGAGCAGTACTTC. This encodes CASHENYEQYF. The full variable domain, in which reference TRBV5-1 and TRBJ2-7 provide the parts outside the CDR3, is KAGVTQTPRYLIKTRGQQVTLSCSPISGHRSVSWYQQTPGQGLQFLFEYFSETQRNKGNFPGRFSGRQFSNSRSEMNVSTLELGDSALYLCASHENYEQYFGPGTRLTVT.

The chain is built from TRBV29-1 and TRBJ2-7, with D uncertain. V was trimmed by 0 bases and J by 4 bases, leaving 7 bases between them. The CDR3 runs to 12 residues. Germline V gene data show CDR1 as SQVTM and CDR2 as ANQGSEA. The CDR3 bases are TGCAGCGTTGAAGACAGGAAATACGAGCAGTACTTC. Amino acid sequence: CSVEDRKYEQYF.

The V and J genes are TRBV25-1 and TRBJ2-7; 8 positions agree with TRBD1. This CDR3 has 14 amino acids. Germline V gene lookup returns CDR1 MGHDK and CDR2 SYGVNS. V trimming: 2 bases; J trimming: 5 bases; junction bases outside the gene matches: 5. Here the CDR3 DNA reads TGTGCCAGCAGTGAAGGGCAGGGGGCAAACGAGCAGTACTTC. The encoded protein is CASSEGQGANEQYF.

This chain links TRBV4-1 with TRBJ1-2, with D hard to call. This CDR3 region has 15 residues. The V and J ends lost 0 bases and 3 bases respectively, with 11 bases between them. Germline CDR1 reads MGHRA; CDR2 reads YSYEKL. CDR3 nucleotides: TGCGCCAGCAGCCAAGATGGGTCGGGGTACTATGGCTACACCTTC. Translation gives CASSQDGSGYYGYTF.

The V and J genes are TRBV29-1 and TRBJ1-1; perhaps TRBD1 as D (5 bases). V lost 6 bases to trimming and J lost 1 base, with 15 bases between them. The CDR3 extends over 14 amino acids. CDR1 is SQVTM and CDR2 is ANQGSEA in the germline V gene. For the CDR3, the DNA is TGCAGCGTGGACCCACCGACAGCGAACACTGAAGCTTTCTTT. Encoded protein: CSVDPPTANTEAFF.

As DNA, the CDR3 is TGTGCCAGCAGCTCAGGGGGAGGGAAAGCTTTCTTT. Translated, it gives CASSSGGGKAFF. The chain couples TRBV5-6 to TRBJ1-1; TRBD1 aligns across 7 bases. CDR3 size: 12 residues. Germline CDR1 reads SGHDT; CDR2 reads YYEEEE. Germline trimming cut 3 bases from V and 9 bases from J; bases unmatched to any gene: 5.